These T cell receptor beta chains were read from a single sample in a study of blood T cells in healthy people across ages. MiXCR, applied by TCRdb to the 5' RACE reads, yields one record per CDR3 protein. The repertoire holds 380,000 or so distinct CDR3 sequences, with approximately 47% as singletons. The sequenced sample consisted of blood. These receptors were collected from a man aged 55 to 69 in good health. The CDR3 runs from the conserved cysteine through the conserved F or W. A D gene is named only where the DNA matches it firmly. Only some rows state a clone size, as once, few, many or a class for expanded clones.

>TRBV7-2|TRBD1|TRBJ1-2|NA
TGTGCCAGCAGCTTAAGGGGGCCGGACTATGGCTACACCTTC
CASSLRGPDYGYTF
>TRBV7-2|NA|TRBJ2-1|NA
TGTGCCAGCACCTCAACGGGGGCGGAGGGGGGTGAGCAGTTCTTC
CASTSTGAEGGEQFF
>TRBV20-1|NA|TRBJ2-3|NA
TGCAGTGCTAGGATCCTAGGGGAAGGCACAGATACGCAGTATTTT
CSARILGEGTDTQYF
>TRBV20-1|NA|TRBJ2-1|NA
TGCAGTGCTGGCCCTGGGGGGCTAGCGGACTACAATGAGCAGTTCTTC
CSAGPGGLADYNEQFF
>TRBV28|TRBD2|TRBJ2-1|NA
TGTGCCAGCAGTTTAGCAGCGGGGGGAGGAAGTGAGCAGTTCTTC
CASSLAAGGGSEQFF
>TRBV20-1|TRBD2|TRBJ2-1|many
TGCAGTGCTAGAGGAACTGGGACTAGCAATAATGAGCAGTTCTTC
CSARGTGTSNNEQFF
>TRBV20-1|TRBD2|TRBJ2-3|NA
TGCAGTGCTAGAGACTCGACTAGCGGACGCACAGATACGCAGTATTTT
CSARDSTSGRTDTQYF
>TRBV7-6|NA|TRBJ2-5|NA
TGTGCCAGCAGCTTATACCCCGGAGGGTTGGACCAAGAGACCCAGTACTTC
CASSLYPGGLDQETQYF
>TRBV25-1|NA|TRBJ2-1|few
TGTGCCAGCAGTCTAGGCCATGAGCAGTTCTTC
CASSLGHEQFF
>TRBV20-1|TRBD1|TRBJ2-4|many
TGCAGTGCCCCGGGACAGGGAATAGCCAAAAACATTCAGTACTTC
CSAPGQGIAKNIQYF
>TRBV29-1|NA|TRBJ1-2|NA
TGCAGCGTTGAGACCGGGGAGAACAGGGAGTATGGCTACACCTTC
CSVETGENREYGYTF
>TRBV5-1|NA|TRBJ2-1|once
TGCGCCAGCAGCCGACAGAGAAGCTCCTACAATGAGCAGTTCTTC
CASSRQRSSYNEQFF
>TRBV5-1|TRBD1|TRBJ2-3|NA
TGCGGCAGCAGACTTCCACAGGGGCGGCTCACAGATACGCAGTATTTT
CGSRLPQGRLTDTQYF
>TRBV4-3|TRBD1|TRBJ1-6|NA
TGCGCCAGCAGCCAAGATCCGGGACAGGGCGGATCACCCCTCCACTTT
CASSQDPGQGGSPLHF
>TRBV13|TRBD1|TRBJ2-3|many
TGTGCCAGCAGCTCCCGGACAGGGACGGCAGATACGCAGTATTTT
CASSSRTGTADTQYF
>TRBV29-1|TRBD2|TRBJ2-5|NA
TGCAGCGGGCTAGCGGGGGGGCAAGAGACCCAGTACTTC
CSGLAGGQETQYF
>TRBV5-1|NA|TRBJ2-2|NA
TGCGCCAGCAGCCATAGCACCGGGGAGCTGTTTTTT
CASSHSTGELFF
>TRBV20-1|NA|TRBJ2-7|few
TGCAGTGCTAGTTCTTGGACCTACGAGCAGTACTTC
CSASSWTYEQYF
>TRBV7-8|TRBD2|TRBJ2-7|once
TGTGCCAGCAGCTTAGTCCGTAGCGGGGGTTACAATGAGCAGTACTTC
CASSLVRSGGYNEQYF
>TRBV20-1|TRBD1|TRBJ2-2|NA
TGCAGTGCTAGGGGGACAGGCAGGGAGCTGTTTTTT
CSARGTGRELFF
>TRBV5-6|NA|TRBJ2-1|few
TGTGCCAGCAACACACCCCAAGAGCAGTTCTTC
CASNTPQEQFF
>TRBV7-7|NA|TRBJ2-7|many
TGTGCTAGCAGAAAATACCTCGGGCTAAACTCCTACGAGCAGTACTTC
CASRKYLGLNSYEQYF
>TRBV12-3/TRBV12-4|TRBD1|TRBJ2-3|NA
TGTGCCTGCAGTGGGGACAGGGTGAGCACAGATATGCAGTATTTT
CACSGDRVSTDMQYF